The rows below give T cell receptor beta chains drawn from one sample of a study of metastatic and nonmetastatic thyroid tumors. TCRdb called clones again from the PCR reads with MiXCR. The table records tens of thousands of clones, over 15% of them present only once. Sequenced input: blood. The receptors were sampled from a female donor with papillary thyroid cancer or a benign thyroid nodule (not recorded which). Some clones in this sample may be carry-over from other donors' samples. Each CDR3 is given with its conserved first and last residue. A D gene is named only where the DNA matches it firmly. Clone size is given for some rows only: seen once, a few or many times, or a class if the clone is expanded.

>TRBJ2-3|TRBD2|many|TRBV9
CASSPTSGRGDTQYF
TGTGCCAGCAGCCCAACTAGCGGGAGGGGGGATACGCAGTATTTT
>TRBJ2-1|TRBD2|many|TRBV19
CASNTPTSGVGSEQFF
TGTGCCAGTAATACCCCGACTAGCGGGGTGGGTAGTGAGCAGTTCTTC
>TRBJ2-7|TRBD1|-|TRBV11-1
CASSQTPGQGASYEQYF
TGTGCCAGCAGCCAGACTCCTGGACAGGGGGCATCCTACGAGCAGTACTTC
>TRBJ1-5|TRBD1|-|TRBV20-1
CSASGTGNQPQHF
TGCAGTGCTAGCGGGACAGGCAATCAGCCCCAGCATTTT
>TRBJ2-3|-|many|TRBV11-1
CASSLEARGILVDTQYF
TGTGCCAGCAGCTTGGAGGCTCGCGGGATTCTTGTGGATACGCAGTATTTT
>TRBJ2-7|-|many|TRBV3-1
CASSQDRMTEQYF
TGTGCCAGCAGCCAAGATCGTATGACCGAGCAGTACTTC
>TRBJ1-2|-|-|TRBV14
CASSQNRRRHGYTF
TGTGCCAGCAGCCAGAACAGGCGTCGCCATGGCTACACCTTT
>TRBJ1-4|TRBD1|many|TRBV30
CAWNQGVDEKLFF
TGTGCCTGGAACCAGGGGGTGGATGAAAAACTGTTTTTT
>TRBJ2-7|TRBD1|-|TRBV20-1
CSARTPFGTGGGEQYF
TGCAGTGCTAGAACGCCATTCGGGACAGGGGGCGGCGAGCAGTACTTC
>TRBJ2-1|TRBD2|many|TRBV5-4
CASSLGGTTGNEQFF
TGTGCCAGCAGCTTGGGCGGGACTACTGGCAATGAGCAGTTCTTC
>TRBJ1-2|-|many|TRBV4-1
CASSHPLGRGKGGYTF
TGCGCCAGCAGCCACCCTCTTGGTAGGGGAAAGGGTGGCTACACCTTC
>TRBJ1-2|TRBD1|medium-sized|TRBV6-1
CASSEADGTGYGYTF
TGTGCCAGCAGTGAAGCGGACGGGACAGGGTATGGCTACACCTTC
>TRBJ2-3|TRBD2|many|TRBV27
CASTPLASGATDTQYF
TGTGCCAGCACCCCGTTGGCTAGCGGAGCGACAGATACGCAGTATTTT
>TRBJ2-7|TRBD1|medium-sized|TRBV6-1
CASNPRDRGFSEQYF
TGTGCCAGTAACCCAAGGGACAGGGGCTTTTCCGAGCAGTACTTC
>TRBJ2-1|TRBD2|many|TRBV10-2
CASSFATSGRNEQFF
TGCGCCAGCAGTTTTGCGACTAGCGGGAGGAATGAGCAGTTCTTC
>TRBJ2-7|-|many|TRBV5-1
CASIGGGYEQYF
TGCGCCAGCATCGGGGGTGGCTACGAGCAGTACTTC
>TRBJ2-7|-|medium-sized|TRBV6-1
CASSTTYEQYF
TGTGCCAGCAGTACAACCTACGAGCAGTACTTC
>TRBJ1-1|-|-|TRBV7-8
CASSLGGGTEAFF
TGTGCCAGCAGCTTGGGGGGGGGCACTGAAGCTTTCTTT
>TRBJ2-7|TRBD1|few|TRBV6-1
CASSSPGTASTVQYF
TGTGCCAGCAGCTCTCCTGGGACAGCTTCGACGGTGCAGTACTTC
>TRBJ2-7|-|few|TRBV6-2/TRBV6-3
CASSYSGGGLNKQYF
TGTGCCAGCAGTTACTCGGGCGGGGGCCTTAACAAGCAGTACTTC
>TRBJ2-7|-|-|TRBV3-1
CASSQERVWIYEQYF
TGTGCCAGCAGCCAAGAGCGGGTTTGGATCTACGAGCAGTACTTC
>TRBJ2-3|-|many|TRBV29-1
CSVESWRTSTDTQYF
TGCAGCGTTGAATCTTGGCGGACCTCCACAGATACGCAGTATTTT
>TRBJ2-7|TRBD1|medium-sized|TRBV12-3/TRBV12-4
CASSQGQHYEQYF
TGTGCCAGCAGTCAGGGACAGCACTACGAGCAGTACTTC
>TRBJ2-7|TRBD2|medium-sized|TRBV5-1
CASSLGVSGSVYEQYF
TGCGCCAGCAGCTTGGGAGTTAGCGGGAGTGTATACGAGCAGTACTTC
>TRBJ2-1|TRBD2|many|TRBV9
CASSVSGRAGEQFF
TGTGCCAGCAGCGTAAGCGGGAGGGCCGGTGAGCAGTTCTTC
>TRBJ1-3|TRBD1|many|TRBV6-2/TRBV6-3
CASSYLRFDRGKISGNTIYF
TGTGCCAGCAGTTACCTCAGGTTCGACAGGGGAAAGATATCTGGAAACACCATATATTTT
>TRBJ1-1|TRBD1|many|TRBV7-3
CASSTTGGGGTEAFF
TGTGCCAGCAGCACAACAGGGGGAGGTGGGACTGAAGCTTTCTTT
>TRBJ1-5|-|many|TRBV6-1
CASRGDSNQPQHF
TGTGCCAGCAGGGGGGACAGCAATCAGCCCCAGCATTTT
>TRBJ2-7|-|-|TRBV4-2
CASSQDRSSYEQYF
TGTGCCAGCAGCCAAGATCGGAGCTCCTACGAGCAGTACTTC
>TRBJ1-4|-|many|TRBV2
CASRTRGGTNEKLFF
TGTGCCAGCAGGACACGAGGGGGTACTAATGAAAAACTGTTTTTT
>TRBJ2-3|TRBD2|medium-sized|TRBV6-5
CASSYLGLAGGVTDTQYF
TGTGCCAGCAGTTACCTTGGACTAGCGGGAGGAGTCACAGATACGCAGTATTTT
>TRBJ1-2|-|medium-sized|TRBV6-1
CASSEAHATGVRTF
TGTGCCAGCAGTGAAGCACACGCTACGGGGGTTCGCACCTTC
>TRBJ2-3|-|many|TRBV19
CASSTGNYREYDTQYF
TGTGCCAGTAGTACGGGTAATTATCGGGAGTACGATACGCAGTATTTT
>TRBJ2-4|-|-|TRBV24-1
CATSIGGSNIQYF
TGTGCCACCAGTATAGGGGGTAGCAACATTCAGTACTTC
>TRBJ1-2|-|-|TRBV10-3
CAISESGDRGCTF
TGTGCCATCAGTGAGTCTGGGGACCGTGGCTGCACCTTC
>TRBJ1-2|-|-|TRBV7-8
CASSSLGPDYGYTF
TGTGCCAGCAGCTCACTAGGACCTGACTATGGCTACACCTTC
>TRBJ2-3|TRBD2|-|TRBV7-9
CASSHPAGDTQYF
TGTGCCAGCAGCCACCCAGCGGGGGACACGCAGTATTTT
>TRBJ1-1|-|-|TRBV3-1
CASSQGGSRAAFF
TGTGCCAGCAGCCAAGGAGGGTCCAGGGCAGCTTTCTTT
>TRBJ1-2|-|many|TRBV18
CASSLDQRSYGYTF
TGTGCCAGCTCACTCGACCAAAGGAGCTATGGCTACACCTTC
>TRBJ2-7|-|many|TRBV20-1
CSARMGGEQYF
TGCAGTGCTAGAATGGGGGGCGAGCAGTACTTC
>TRBJ2-5|TRBD2|-|TRBV5-1
CANSLVAGPETQYF
TGCGCCAACAGCTTGGTAGCGGGACCAGAGACCCAGTACTTC
>TRBJ2-2|-|many|TRBV27
CASSWANTGELFF
TGTGCCAGCAGTTGGGCCAACACCGGGGAGCTGTTTTTT
>TRBJ1-3|-|many|TRBV10-1
CASRIGKGNTIYF
TGCGCCAGCAGAATTGGGAAAGGAAACACCATATATTTT
>TRBJ2-2|TRBD2|medium-sized|TRBV18
CASSYTSGRGDGELFF
TGTGCCAGCTCGTATACTAGCGGGAGAGGCGACGGGGAGCTGTTTTTT
>TRBJ2-7|-|-|TRBV20-1
CSARLEEQYF
TGCAGTGCTAGATTAGAGGAGCAGTACTTC
>TRBJ2-1|-|many|TRBV20-1
CSANFGHEQFF
TGCAGTGCTAATTTTGGGCATGAGCAGTTCTTC
>TRBJ2-7|-|-|TRBV5-5
CASKLDGAYEQYF
TGTGCCAGCAAATTGGACGGAGCCTACGAGCAGTACTTC
>TRBJ2-7|-|medium-sized|TRBV7-9
CASSTDSYEQYF
TGTGCCAGCAGCACGGACAGCTACGAGCAGTACTTC
>TRBJ1-2|-|few|TRBV10-3
CATTRGGVNYGYTF
TGTGCCACCACCCGGGGAGGTGTGAACTATGGCTACACCTTC
>TRBJ1-1|-|many|TRBV20-1
CSARDVRRDEAFF
TGCAGTGCTAGAGATGTTCGTCGGGATGAAGCTTTCTTT
>TRBJ1-2|-|many|TRBV20-1
CSAYRTLYGYTF
TGCAGTGCTTATCGGACACTCTATGGCTACACCTTC
>TRBJ2-7|TRBD2|-|TRBV28
CASSFGGLAGAYEQYF
TGTGCCAGCAGTTTTGGCGGACTAGCGGGCGCATACGAGCAGTACTTC
>TRBJ2-1|TRBD2|many|TRBV6-1
CASGTSGSGSYNEQFF
TGTGCCAGCGGAACTAGCGGGAGCGGAAGTTACAATGAGCAGTTCTTC
>TRBJ1-4|TRBD1|many|TRBV12-3/TRBV12-4
CASSPRKDRANEKLFF
TGTGCCAGCAGTCCCCGAAAGGACAGGGCTAATGAAAAACTGTTTTTT
>TRBJ1-1|TRBD1|-|TRBV27
CASSFDREVNTEAFF
TGTGCCAGCAGTTTCGACAGGGAGGTGAACACTGAAGCTTTCTTT
>TRBJ2-1|TRBD2|many|TRBV7-7
CASSLRAPSGTDEQFF
TGTGCTAGCAGCTTAAGGGCTCCTAGCGGGACCGATGAGCAGTTCTTC
>TRBJ1-4|TRBD1|-|TRBV6-5
CASSSTGGSNEKLFF
TGTGCCAGCAGTTCGACAGGGGGTTCTAATGAAAAACTGTTTTTT
>TRBJ1-5|TRBD1|many|TRBV2
CASRDDRGSNQPQHF
TGTGCCAGCAGAGACGACAGGGGTAGCAATCAGCCCCAGCATTTT